This is a list of T cell receptor beta chains from one sample in a study of T cell clones after liver transplantation. TCRdb's copy holds only in-frame clones and misses some; the assay was immunoSEQ multiplex PCR. The data contain 65,000 to 80,000 clones, approximately 80% of them singletons. The sample in question was CD4+ T cells from blood, obtained before liver transplant. The receptors here all came from a human donor who received a liver transplant. Both conserved end residues are part of each CDR3. A D gene is named only where the DNA matches it firmly. The size field is filled for only some rows; it gives once, few, many or a size class.

clone_size,v_call,j_call,d_call,cdr3_aa,cdr3_nt
few,TRBV5-4,TRBJ2-7,-,CASSLPSGPSYEQYF,TGTGCCAGCAGCTTGCCCAGCGGGCCTTCCTACGAGCAGTACTTC
few,TRBV6-6,TRBJ2-7,-,CASSHRDTGEQYF,TGTGCCAGCAGTCACAGGGATACGGGCGAGCAGTACTTC
-,TRBV7-9,TRBJ2-3,-,CASSLGGMSGDTQYF,TGTGCCAGCAGCTTAGGCGGGATGTCAGGAGATACGCAGTATTTT
-,TRBV2,TRBJ1-1,TRBD1,CASSESRGTEAFF,TGTGCCAGCAGTGAATCCAGGGGGACTGAAGCTTTCTTT
few,TRBV6-5,TRBJ1-2,-,CASSERLGSGGYTF,TGTGCCAGCAGTGAAAGGTTAGGGTCGGGAGGCTACACCTTC
once,TRBV19,TRBJ1-2,-,CASSLQGYYGYTF,TGTGCCAGTAGCCTCCAGGGGTACTATGGCTACACCTTC
-,TRBV11-2,TRBJ2-7,TRBD2,CASSPIAGAYEQYF,TGTGCCAGCAGCCCGATAGCGGGAGCGTACGAGCAGTACTTC
-,TRBV5-1,TRBJ1-1,TRBD1,CASSPLTGSDTEAFF,TGCGCCAGCAGCCCGCTGACAGGGTCGGACACTGAAGCTTTCTTT
-,TRBV6-5,TRBJ2-1,-,CASSYSRPHDEQFF,TGTGCCAGCAGTTACTCGCGTCCACACGATGAGCAGTTCTTC
-,TRBV5-1,TRBJ1-2,TRBD1,CASSRGQGAGNYGYTF,TGCGCCAGCAGCCGAGGGCAGGGGGCAGGAAACTATGGCTACACCTTC
few,TRBV6-5,TRBJ2-5,-,CASSSPRGETQYF,TGTGCCAGCAGTTCCCCCAGGGGAGAGACCCAGTACTTC
-,TRBV7-2,TRBJ2-1,TRBD2,CASSPELSWTSDNEQFF,TGTGCCAGCAGCCCGGAGTTATCGTGGACTAGCGATAATGAGCAGTTCTTC
-,TRBV9,TRBJ1-1,-,CASSVDGPSNSEAFF,TGTGCCAGCAGCGTAGATGGTCCGTCGAATTCTGAAGCTTTCTTT
-,TRBV11-2,TRBJ2-3,-,CASSLAGTRTDTQYF,TGTGCCAGCAGCTTAGCCGGGACACGCACAGATACGCAGTATTTT
few,TRBV7-9,TRBJ2-7,TRBD1,CASSSYDAGTGGYF,TGTGCCAGCAGCTCCTACGACGCGGGGACAGGGGGGTACTTC
-,TRBV7-8,TRBJ1-1,-,CASSVRELDGGTEAFF,TGTGCCAGCAGCGTTAGGGAGCTTGACGGGGGCACTGAAGCTTTCTTT
once,TRBV2,TRBJ2-7,-,CASSPDSLSSYEQYF,TGTGCCAGCAGTCCCGACAGTCTGAGCTCCTACGAGCAGTACTTC
-,TRBV7-2,TRBJ2-1,TRBD1,CASSPGGIKSNEQFF,TGTGCCAGCAGCCCAGGGGGTATTAAAAGCAATGAGCAGTTCTTC
-,TRBV25-1,TRBJ2-3,TRBD2,CASSTSGTTDTQYF,TGTGCCAGTTCGACTAGCGGGACCACAGATACGCAGTATTTT
-,TRBV19,TRBJ2-3,TRBD2,CASSIGTSGTDTQYF,TGTGCCAGTAGTATAGGGACTAGCGGGACAGATACGCAGTATTTT
-,TRBV18,TRBJ2-1,TRBD2,CASSPYGAGVYNEQFF,TGTGCCAGCTCACCATATGGAGCGGGAGTTTACAATGAGCAGTTCTTC
-,TRBV7-9,TRBJ1-5,-,CASSLGTGDISNQPQHF,TGTGCCAGCAGCTTGGGAACAGGAGACATTAGCAATCAGCCCCAGCATTTT
few,TRBV5-1,TRBJ1-2,-,CASSSADSNYGYTF,TGCGCCAGCAGCTCTGCCGACAGCAACTATGGCTACACCTTC
-,TRBV14,TRBJ2-1,-,CASRLSWGSYNEQFF,TGTGCCAGCAGGTTAAGCTGGGGCTCCTACAATGAGCAGTTCTTC
-,TRBV18,TRBJ1-5,-,CASSPSGVVNQPQHF,TGTGCCAGCTCACCCTCAGGGGTGGTCAATCAGCCCCAGCATTTT
-,TRBV2,TRBJ2-7,TRBD2,CASKRAGATYEQYF,TGTGCCAGCAAACGGGCGGGAGCTACCTACGAGCAGTACTTC
-,TRBV15,TRBJ1-2,TRBD1,CATSRGTGVGYTF,TGTGCCACCAGCAGAGGGACAGGGGTCGGCTACACCTTC
-,TRBV5-1,TRBJ2-5,-,CASSLGWGETQYF,TGCGCCAGCAGCTTAGGATGGGGGGAGACCCAGTACTTC
-,TRBV19,TRBJ2-7,-,CASSRGASRFYEQYF,TGTGCCAGTAGTAGGGGGGCTAGCCGGTTCTACGAGCAGTACTTC
-,TRBV5-1,TRBJ2-1,TRBD1,CASSGTGASYNEQFF,TGCGCCAGCAGCGGTACAGGGGCCTCCTACAATGAGCAGTTCTTC
-,TRBV27,TRBJ1-1,-,CASSLYRAATNTEAFF,TGTGCCAGCAGTTTATATCGGGCAGCTACGAACACTGAAGCTTTCTTT
once,TRBV7-2,TRBJ2-7,-,CASSQTGQEQYF,TGTGCCAGCAGCCAGACCGGGCAGGAGCAGTACTTC
-,TRBV6-5,TRBJ2-1,TRBD2,CASSYRTSGKFEQFF,TGTGCCAGCAGTTACCGGACTAGCGGGAAATTTGAGCAGTTCTTC
-,TRBV6-4,TRBJ2-3,TRBD2,CASSDTAGGADTQYF,TGTGCCAGCAGTGACACCGCTGGGGGGGCAGATACGCAGTATTTT
-,TRBV5-8,TRBJ1-1,TRBD1,CASSFTGTGDTEAFF,TGTGCCAGCAGCTTTACCGGCACAGGGGACACTGAAGCTTTCTTT
-,TRBV7-8,TRBJ2-3,TRBD2,CASSLSSGRGTDTQYF,TGTGCCAGCAGCTTGAGTAGCGGGAGGGGGACAGATACGCAGTATTTT
-,TRBV19,TRBJ1-1,-,CASRVGGARTEAFF,TGTGCCAGTAGGGTGGGGGGCGCTAGAACTGAAGCTTTCTTT
once,TRBV7-9,TRBJ2-1,-,CASSPGMRVLPYNEQFF,TGTGCCAGCAGCCCCGGTATGCGTGTCCTTCCCTACAATGAGCAGTTCTTC
few,TRBV7-3,TRBJ2-7,-,CASSLTGLKNEQYF,TGTGCCAGCAGCTTAACGGGCCTAAAAAACGAGCAGTACTTC
-,TRBV19,TRBJ2-7,-,CASSIPGRGFYEQYF,TGTGCCAGTAGTATCCCGGGAAGGGGCTTCTACGAGCAGTACTTC
-,TRBV4-1,TRBJ1-4,-,CASSQGWGQGLPNEKLFF,TGCGCCAGCAGCCAAGGGTGGGGGCAGGGTCTTCCTAATGAAAAACTGTTTTTT
-,TRBV29-1,TRBJ1-1,-,CSVEAGLDTEAFF,TGCAGCGTTGAAGCCGGACTGGACACTGAAGCTTTCTTT
-,TRBV29-1,TRBJ2-5,-,CSVEEGSETQYF,TGCAGCGTTGAAGAGGGGAGTGAGACCCAGTACTTC
-,TRBV5-1,TRBJ2-2,-,CASSRGGVGELFF,TGCGCCAGCAGCCGTGGGGGTGTCGGGGAGCTGTTTTTT
-,TRBV11-2,TRBJ1-2,-,CASSPIRGQTNTSYGYTF,TGTGCCAGCAGCCCGATACGCGGGCAGACGAACACTTCCTATGGCTACACCTTC
-,TRBV7-9,TRBJ2-3,TRBD2,CASSSRLASTDTQYF,TGTGCCAGCAGCTCCAGACTAGCGAGCACAGATACGCAGTATTTT
-,TRBV7-6,TRBJ2-5,-,CASSLAPGEETQYF,TGTGCCAGCAGCTTAGCCCCGGGGGAAGAGACCCAGTACTTC
-,TRBV4-3,TRBJ2-5,-,CASSQDPLRAGPQETQYF,TGCGCCAGCAGCCAAGATCCCCTTCGAGCAGGACCTCAAGAGACCCAGTACTTC
-,TRBV7-2,TRBJ2-1,-,CASSLRWEQQLSYNEQFF,TGTGCCAGCAGCTTGAGGTGGGAGCAGCAGCTTTCCTACAATGAGCAGTTCTTC
-,TRBV7-2,TRBJ2-2,-,CASRGTANTGELFF,TGTGCCAGCAGAGGGACGGCGAACACCGGGGAGCTGTTTTTT
few,TRBV5-1,TRBJ1-5,-,CASSLFAGGSNQPQHF,TGCGCCAGCAGCTTATTCGCCGGGGGTAGCAATCAGCCCCAGCATTTT
few,TRBV9,TRBJ1-3,-,CASSPDGTSGNTIYF,TGTGCCAGCAGCCCCGATGGGACATCTGGAAACACCATATATTTT
-,TRBV28,TRBJ2-7,-,CASSLLREPYEQYF,TGTGCCAGCAGTTTATTGCGGGAACCCTACGAGCAGTACTTC
-,TRBV29-1,TRBJ2-3,-,CSVEEERRTDTQYF,TGCAGCGTTGAAGAGGAGCGGCGCACAGATACGCAGTATTTT
few,TRBV30,TRBJ2-1,-,CAWTPGLAHYNEQFF,TGTGCCTGGACCCCCGGGCTAGCACATTACAATGAGCAGTTCTTC
-,TRBV7-2,TRBJ2-3,-,CASSSQGIADTQYF,TGTGCCAGCAGTTCCCAGGGTATCGCAGATACGCAGTATTTT